One TCR beta chain is described in this entry. Its antigen is still unknown. Possible read error: a much larger clone is one base away. The data originate from a study of read filtering for tumor transcriptome and immune sequencing. About the research overall: Patients were 16 to 20 male and roughly 15 female, mean age roughly 68 years, range about 45 to 85. Per sample, TCR-region reads ranged about 4.05 to 10.27 million by IR-seq, roughly 75 to 1,400 by RNA-seq. Revised staging placed about 8 patients in R-ISS I, some 17 in II, more than 5 in III. Study outcomes and limitations: Dropping single-read clonotypes raised IR-seq and RNA-seq shared-clonotype correlation.

Molecular barcoded adaptors covering alpha/delta and beta/gamma chains were used on around 400 ng RNA. TCRdb ran MiXCR on the reads and lists one entry per CDR3 protein. The repertoire holds fewer than 150,000 distinct CDR3 sequences, with about an eighth as singletons. The CDR3 loop spans 13 amino acids. CDR1 MDHEN and CDR2 SYDVKM come from the germline V gene. The TCR comes from a donor at least 40 years old with multiple myeloma. The source material was a population of CD138-negative cells sorted from bone marrow. This chain connects TRBV28 to TRBJ2-2; a weak D match, TRBD2 (6 bases). CDR3 sequence (DNA): TGTGCCAGCAGTCGGAGGGTAACCGGGGAGCCGTTTTTT. Protein product: CASSRRVTGEPFF.